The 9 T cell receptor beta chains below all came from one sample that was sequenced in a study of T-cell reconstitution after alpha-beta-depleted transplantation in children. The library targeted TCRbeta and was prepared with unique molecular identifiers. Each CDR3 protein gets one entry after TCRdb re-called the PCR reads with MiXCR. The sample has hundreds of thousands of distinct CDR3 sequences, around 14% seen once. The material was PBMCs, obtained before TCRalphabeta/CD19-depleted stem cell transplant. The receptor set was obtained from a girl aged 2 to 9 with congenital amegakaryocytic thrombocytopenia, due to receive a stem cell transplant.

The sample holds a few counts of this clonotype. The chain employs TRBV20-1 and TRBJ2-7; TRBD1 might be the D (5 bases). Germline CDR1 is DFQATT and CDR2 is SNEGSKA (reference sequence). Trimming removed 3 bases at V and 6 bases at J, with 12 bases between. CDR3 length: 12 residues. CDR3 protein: CSARISRAEQYF. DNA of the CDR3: TGCAGTGCTAGGATCTCCAGGGCCGAGCAGTACTTC.

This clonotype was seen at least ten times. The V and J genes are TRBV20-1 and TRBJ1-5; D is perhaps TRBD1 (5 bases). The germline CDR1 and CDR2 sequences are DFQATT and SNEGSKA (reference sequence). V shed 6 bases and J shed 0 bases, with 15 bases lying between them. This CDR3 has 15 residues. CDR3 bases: TGCAGTGCCATAAGGGGTAGCGGTAGCAATCAGCCCCAGCATTTT. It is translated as CSAIRGSGSNQPQHF.

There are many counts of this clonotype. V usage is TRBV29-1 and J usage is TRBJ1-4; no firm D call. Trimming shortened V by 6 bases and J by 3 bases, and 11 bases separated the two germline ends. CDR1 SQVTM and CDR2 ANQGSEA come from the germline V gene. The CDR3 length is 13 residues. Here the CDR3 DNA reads TGCAGCGTGTTGACCGCAGCTAATGAAAAACTGTTTTTT. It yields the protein CSVLTAANEKLFF.

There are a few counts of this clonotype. The CDR3 region is CAWGRGGELFF. The CDR3 DNA reads as TGTGCCTGGGGACGTGGCGGGGAGCTGTTTTTT. V and J are TRBV30 and TRBJ2-2; D remains ambiguous. This CDR3 is built from 11 residues. Germline V gives CDR1 GTSNPN, CDR2 SVGIG (reference sequence). V shed 5 bases and J shed 7 bases, with 8 bases lying between them.

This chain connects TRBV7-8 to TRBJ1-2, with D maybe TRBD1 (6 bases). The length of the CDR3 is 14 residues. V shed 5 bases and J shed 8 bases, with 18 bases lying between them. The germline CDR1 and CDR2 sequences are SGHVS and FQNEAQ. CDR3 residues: CASSHRTVKGGYTF. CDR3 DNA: TGTGCCAGCAGCCACAGGACAGTCAAGGGCGGCTACACCTTC.

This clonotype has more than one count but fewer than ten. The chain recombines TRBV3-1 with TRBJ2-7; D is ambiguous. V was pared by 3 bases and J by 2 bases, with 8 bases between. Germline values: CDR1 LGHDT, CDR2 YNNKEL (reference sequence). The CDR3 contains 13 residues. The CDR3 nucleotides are TGTGCCAGCAGCCATTTCTTGACCTACGAGCAGTACTTC. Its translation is CASSHFLTYEQYF.

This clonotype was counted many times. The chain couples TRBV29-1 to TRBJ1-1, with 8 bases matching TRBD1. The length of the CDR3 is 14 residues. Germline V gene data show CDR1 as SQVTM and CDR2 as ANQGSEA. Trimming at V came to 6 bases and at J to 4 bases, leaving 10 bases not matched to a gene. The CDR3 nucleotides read TGCAGCGTCGGACGGACAGGGTTGGTCACTGAAGCTTTCTTT. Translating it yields CSVGRTGLVTEAFF. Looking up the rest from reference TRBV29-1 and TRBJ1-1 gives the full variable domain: SAVISQKPSRDICQRGTSLTIQCQVDSQVTMMFWYRQQPGQSLTLIATANQGSEATYESGFVIDKFPISRPNLTFSTLTVSNMSPEDSSIYLCSVGRTGLVTEAFFGQGTRLTVV.

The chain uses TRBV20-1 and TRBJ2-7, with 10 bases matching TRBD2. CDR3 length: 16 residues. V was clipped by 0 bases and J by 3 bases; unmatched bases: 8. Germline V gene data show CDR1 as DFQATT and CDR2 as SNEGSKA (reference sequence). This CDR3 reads CSARDLRLAGHYEQYF. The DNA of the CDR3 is TGCAGTGCTAGAGATCTCCGACTAGCGGGCCACTACGAGCAGTACTTC.

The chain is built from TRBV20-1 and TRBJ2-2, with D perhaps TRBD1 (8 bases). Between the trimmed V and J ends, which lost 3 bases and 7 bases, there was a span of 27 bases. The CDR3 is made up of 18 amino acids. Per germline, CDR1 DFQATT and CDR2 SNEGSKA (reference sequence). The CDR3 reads CSASGGVDRGPSDGELFF. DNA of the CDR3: TGCAGTGCTAGTGGGGGGGTAGACAGGGGTCCGTCGGACGGGGAGCTGTTTTTT.